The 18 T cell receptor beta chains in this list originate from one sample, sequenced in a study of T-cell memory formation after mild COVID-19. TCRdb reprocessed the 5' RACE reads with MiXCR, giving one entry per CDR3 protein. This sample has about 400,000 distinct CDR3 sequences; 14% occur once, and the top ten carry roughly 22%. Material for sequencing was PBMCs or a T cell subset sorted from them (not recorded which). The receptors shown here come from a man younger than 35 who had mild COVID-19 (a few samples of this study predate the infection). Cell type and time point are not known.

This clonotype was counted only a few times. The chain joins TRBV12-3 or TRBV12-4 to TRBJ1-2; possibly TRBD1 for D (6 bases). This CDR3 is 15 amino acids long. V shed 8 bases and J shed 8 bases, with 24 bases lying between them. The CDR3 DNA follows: TGTGCCAGCGGAGTCATTCCCACAGGGATGACCGGCTACACCTTC. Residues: CASGVIPTGMTGYTF.

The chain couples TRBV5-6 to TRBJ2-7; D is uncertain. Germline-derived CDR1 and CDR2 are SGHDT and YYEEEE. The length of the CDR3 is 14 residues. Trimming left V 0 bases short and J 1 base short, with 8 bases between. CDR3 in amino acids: CASSLAGLSYEQYV. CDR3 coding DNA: TGTGCCAGCAGCTTGGCTGGCCTTTCCTACGAGCAGTACGTC.

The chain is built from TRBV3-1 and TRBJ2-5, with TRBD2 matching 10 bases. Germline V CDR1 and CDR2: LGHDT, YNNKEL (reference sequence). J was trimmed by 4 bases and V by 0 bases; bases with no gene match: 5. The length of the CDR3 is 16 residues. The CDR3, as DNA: TGTGCCAGCAGCCAAGAGAGGCCTAGCGGGGGAGAGACCCAGTACTTC. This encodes CASSQERPSGGETQYF.

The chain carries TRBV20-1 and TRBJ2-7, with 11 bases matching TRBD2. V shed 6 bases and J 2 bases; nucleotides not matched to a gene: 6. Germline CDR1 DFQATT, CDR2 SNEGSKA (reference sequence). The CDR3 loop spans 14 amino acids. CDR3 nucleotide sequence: TGCAGTGCCACGACTAGCGGGGCCCCCTACGAGCAGTACTTC. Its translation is CSATTSGAPYEQYF.

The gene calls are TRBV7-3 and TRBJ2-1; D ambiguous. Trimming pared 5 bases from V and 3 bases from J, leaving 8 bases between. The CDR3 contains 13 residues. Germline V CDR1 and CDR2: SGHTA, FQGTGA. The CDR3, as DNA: TGTGCCAGCAGCCGGTCAGGCTACAATGAGCAGTTCTTC. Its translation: CASSRSGYNEQFF.

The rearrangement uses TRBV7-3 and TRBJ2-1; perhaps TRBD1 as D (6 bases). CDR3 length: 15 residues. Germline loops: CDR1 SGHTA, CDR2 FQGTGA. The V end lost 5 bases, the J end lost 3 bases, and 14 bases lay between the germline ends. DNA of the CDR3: TGTGCCAGCAGCCCACCAGGGGCCATCTACAATGAGCAGTTCTTC. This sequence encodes CASSPPGAIYNEQFF.

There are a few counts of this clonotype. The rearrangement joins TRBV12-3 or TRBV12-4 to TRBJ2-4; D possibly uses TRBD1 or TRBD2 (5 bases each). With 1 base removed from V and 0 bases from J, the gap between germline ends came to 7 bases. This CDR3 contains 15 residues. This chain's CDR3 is CASSLGGTAKNIQYF. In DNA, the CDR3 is TGTGCCAGCAGTTTAGGAGGGACAGCCAAAAACATTCAGTACTTC.

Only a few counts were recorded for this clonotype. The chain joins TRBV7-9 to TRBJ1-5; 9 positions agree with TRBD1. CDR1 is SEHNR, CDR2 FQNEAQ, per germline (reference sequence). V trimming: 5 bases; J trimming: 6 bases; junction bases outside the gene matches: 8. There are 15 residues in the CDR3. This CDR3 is CASSRSPTGGQPQHF. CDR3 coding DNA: TGTGCCAGCAGCAGATCACCGACAGGGGGTCAGCCCCAGCATTTT.

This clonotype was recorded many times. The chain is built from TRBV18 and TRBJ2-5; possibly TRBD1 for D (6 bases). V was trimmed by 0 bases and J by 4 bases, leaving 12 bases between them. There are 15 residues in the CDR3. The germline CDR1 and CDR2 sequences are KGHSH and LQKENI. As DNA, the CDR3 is TGTGCCAGCTCACCACCGAATGGACAGAGAGAGACCCAGTACTTC. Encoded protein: CASSPPNGQRETQYF.

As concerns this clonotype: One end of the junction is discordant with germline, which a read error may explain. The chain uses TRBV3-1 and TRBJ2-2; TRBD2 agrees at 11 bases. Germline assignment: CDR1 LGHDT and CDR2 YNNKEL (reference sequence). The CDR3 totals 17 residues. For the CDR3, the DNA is TGTGCCAGCAGCCCTCATACTAGCGGGGGCGTCACCGTGGAGCTGTTTTTT. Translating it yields CASSPHTSGGVTVELFF.

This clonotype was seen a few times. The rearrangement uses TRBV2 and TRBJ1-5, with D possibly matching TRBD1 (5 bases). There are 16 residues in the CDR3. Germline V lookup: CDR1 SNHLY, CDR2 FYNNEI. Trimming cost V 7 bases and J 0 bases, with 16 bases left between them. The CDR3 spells CASNREGTYSNQPQHF. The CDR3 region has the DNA TGTGCCAGCAATAGGGAGGGGACCTATAGCAATCAGCCCCAGCATTTT.

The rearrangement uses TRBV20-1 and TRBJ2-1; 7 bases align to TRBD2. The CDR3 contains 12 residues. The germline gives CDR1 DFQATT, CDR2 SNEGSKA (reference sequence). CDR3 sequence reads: CRAGRSYNEQFF. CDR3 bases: TGCAGAGCGGGACGGTCCTACAATGAGCAGTTCTTC.

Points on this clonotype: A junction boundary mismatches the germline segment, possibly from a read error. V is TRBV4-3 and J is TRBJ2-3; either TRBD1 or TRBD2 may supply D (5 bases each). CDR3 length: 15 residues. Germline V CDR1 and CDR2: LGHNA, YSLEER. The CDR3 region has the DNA TGCTCCAGCAGCCAAGTCTCGAGGGGTACGGATACGCAGTATTTT. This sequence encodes CSSSQVSRGTDTQYF.

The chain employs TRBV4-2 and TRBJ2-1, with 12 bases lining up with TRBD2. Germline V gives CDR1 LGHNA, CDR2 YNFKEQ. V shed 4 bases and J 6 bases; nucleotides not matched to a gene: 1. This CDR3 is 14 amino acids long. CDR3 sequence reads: CASSPSGGANEQFF. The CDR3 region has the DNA TGTGCCAGCAGCCCTAGCGGGGGGGCCAATGAGCAGTTCTTC.

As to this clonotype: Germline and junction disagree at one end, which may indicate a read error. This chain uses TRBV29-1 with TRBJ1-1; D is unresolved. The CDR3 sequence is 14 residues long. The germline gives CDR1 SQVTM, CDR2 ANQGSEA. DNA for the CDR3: TGCAGCGTCGAAGGGCGTCTATCGAACACTGAAGCTTTCTTT. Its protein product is CSVEGRLSNTEAFF.

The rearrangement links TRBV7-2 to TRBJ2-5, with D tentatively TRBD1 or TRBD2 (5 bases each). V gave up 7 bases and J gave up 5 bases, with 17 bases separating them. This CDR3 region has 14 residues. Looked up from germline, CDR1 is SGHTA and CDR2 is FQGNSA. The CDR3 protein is CASNRGARGETQYF. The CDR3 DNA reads TGTGCCAGCAACCGGGGCGCGAGGGGCGAGACCCAGTACTTC.

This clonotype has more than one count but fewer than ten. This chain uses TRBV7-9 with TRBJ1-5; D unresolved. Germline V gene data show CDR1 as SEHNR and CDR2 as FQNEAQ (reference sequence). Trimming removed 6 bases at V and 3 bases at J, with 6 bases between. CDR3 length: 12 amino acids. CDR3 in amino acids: CASRSNNQPQHF. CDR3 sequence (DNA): TGTGCCAGCAGGTCCAACAATCAGCCCCAGCATTTT.

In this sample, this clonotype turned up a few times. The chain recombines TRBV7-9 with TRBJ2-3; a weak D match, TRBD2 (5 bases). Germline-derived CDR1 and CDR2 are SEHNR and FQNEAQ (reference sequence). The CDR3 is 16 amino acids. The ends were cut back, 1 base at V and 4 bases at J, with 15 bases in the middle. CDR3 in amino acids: CASSLGPSLGSDTQYF. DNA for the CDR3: TGTGCCAGCAGCTTAGGTCCTAGCCTGGGGTCAGATACGCAGTATTTT.